The 12 T cell receptor beta chains in this list originate from one sample, sequenced in a study of beta chain features in type 1 diabetes. Sequencing targeted expressed TCRB transcripts, as all isolated RNA had been reverse transcribed. Profiling relied on immunoSEQ multiplex PCR, and the TCRdb table lists in-frame clones only, not all of them. Of 350,000 to 450,000 clones detected, about 14% appear once; the ten largest clones hold 0.019%. Sequencing was done on a sample of naive CD4+ T cells from blood. All receptors derive from a woman aged 18 to 35 in good health.

V usage is TRBV2 and J usage is TRBJ2-7; 8 bases align to TRBD1. Germline V CDR1 and CDR2: SNHLY, FYNNEI. The CDR3 is made up of 13 amino acids. With 8 bases clipped from V and 7 bases from J, the junction kept 10 bases outside the gene matches. CDR3 sequence: CASSQTGVGEQYF. In DNA form, the CDR3 reads TGTGCCAGCTCGCAGACAGGGGTAGGAGAGCAGTACTTC.

The sample holds a few counts of this clone. The rearrangement uses TRBV9 and TRBJ2-1; D perhaps matches TRBD2 (6 bases). Trimming pared 2 bases from V and 3 bases from J, leaving 9 bases between. The CDR3 has 14 amino acids. Germline values: CDR1 SGDLS, CDR2 YYNGEE. CDR3 nucleotides: TGTGCCAGCAGCGTGGGACTGGACTACAATGAGCAGTTCTTC. Its protein product is CASSVGLDYNEQFF.

This chain uses TRBV25-1 with TRBJ2-7, with 7 nucleotides matching TRBD1. The ends lost 2 bases at V and 2 bases at J; junction bases unmatched: 6. Germline V gene data show CDR1 as MGHDK and CDR2 as SYGVNS. The CDR3 runs 15 residues. In nucleotides, the CDR3 is TGTGCCAGCAGTGAAGTCGGGACAGCCCCCTACGAGCAGTACTTC. Encoded protein: CASSEVGTAPYEQYF.

The gene calls are TRBV28 and TRBJ2-7, with 11 bases fitting TRBD2. The CDR3 consists of 13 residues. V lost 8 bases and J lost 5; bases outside the gene matches: 5. Germline V gene lookup returns CDR1 MDHEN and CDR2 SYDVKM. The CDR3 sequence is CASRLAGIHEQYF. CDR3 sequence (DNA): TGTGCCAGCCGACTAGCGGGAATCCACGAGCAGTACTTC.

The V call is TRBV27, the J call TRBJ2-7, with D perhaps matching TRBD1 (5 bases). V lost 6 bases, J lost 0 bases, and 9 bases lay in between. The CDR3 loop spans 13 amino acids. Germline CDR1 reads MNHEY; CDR2 reads SMNVEV (reference sequence). The CDR3 here is CASRQGGSYEQYF. The CDR3 DNA follows: TGTGCCAGCAGGCAGGGTGGCTCCTACGAGCAGTACTTC.

The V call is TRBV28, the J call TRBJ2-7; 7 bases fit TRBD2. Germline-derived CDR1 and CDR2 are MDHEN and SYDVKM. The CDR3 sequence is 15 residues long. V lost 4 bases and J lost 0; bases outside the gene matches: 6. The CDR3, as DNA: TGTGCCAGCAGTTCGACTAGCAGCAGCTCCTACGAGCAGTACTTC. Its protein is CASSSTSSSSYEQYF.

The chain carries TRBV28 and TRBJ2-5; 8 bases are a match to TRBD2. This CDR3 has 15 residues. Losses at the gene ends were 6 bases for V and 5 bases for J; bases not matched to a gene: 11. Per germline, CDR1 MDHEN and CDR2 SYDVKM. CDR3 nucleotide sequence: TGTGCCAGCAGGGGTCAAAGCGGGAGTTGGGAGACCCAGTACTTC. This codes for CASRGQSGSWETQYF.

This clone showed up just a few times. The chain links TRBV2 to TRBJ2-3; D is possibly TRBD2 (8 bases). Germline CDR1 SNHLY, CDR2 FYNNEI. V was clipped by 8 bases and J by 1 base, with 19 bases between them. The length of the CDR3 is 16 residues. The DNA for the CDR3 is TGTGCCAGCGGGACAGCAGCAGCGGGAGGCACAGATACGCAGTATTTT. This translates into CASGTAAAGGTDTQYF.

This clone was seen more than once but under ten times. The chain's CDR3 is CASSGGQGLGETQYF. CDR3 in DNA: TGTGCCAGCAGCGGGGGACAGGGCTTAGGAGAGACCCAGTACTTC. The chain couples TRBV2 to TRBJ2-5; 9 bases map to TRBD1. V lost 6 bases to trimming and J lost 4 bases; unmatched junction nucleotides: 9. Germline V gives CDR1 SNHLY, CDR2 FYNNEI. The CDR3 covers 15 residues.

The V and J genes are TRBV7-8 and TRBJ2-7; 10 bases line up with TRBD2. This CDR3 spans 16 amino acids. Germline assignment: CDR1 SGHVS and CDR2 FQNEAQ. J was trimmed by 3 bases and V by 5 bases; bases with no gene match: 10. The CDR3 sequence is CASSAPGTSVFYEQYF. In DNA, the CDR3 is TGTGCCAGCAGCGCACCCGGGACTAGCGTCTTCTACGAGCAGTACTTC.

The chain carries TRBV30 and TRBJ2-3, with D possibly being TRBD2 (5 bases). Between the trimmed V and J ends, which lost 4 bases and 0 bases, there was a span of 14 bases. Per the germline V gene, CDR1 is GTSNPN and CDR2 is SVGIG (reference sequence). The CDR3 extends over 15 amino acids. The CDR3, as DNA: TGTGCCTGGACCCCGGACTTTCTTAGCACAGATACGCAGTATTTT. Protein product: CAWTPDFLSTDTQYF.

This chain uses TRBV9 with TRBJ1-1; a possible D gene is TRBD1 (6 bases). Trimming pared 0 bases from V and 7 bases from J, leaving 16 bases between. CDR3 size: 15 residues. The germline CDR1 and CDR2 sequences are SGDLS and YYNGEE. The CDR3 is CASSVGLGTLGEAFF. The CDR3, as DNA: TGTGCCAGCAGCGTAGGTTTGGGGACACTGGGTGAAGCTTTCTTT. The complete variable domain, with remaining parts taken from reference TRBV9 and TRBJ1-1, reads DSGVTQTPKHLITATGQRVTLRCSPRSGDLSVYWYQQSLDQGLQFLIQYYNGEERAKGNILERFSAQQFPDLHSELNLSSLELGDSALYFCASSVGLGTLGEAFFGQGTRLTVV.